The entry that follows covers one T cell receptor (beta chain) sequence. V lost 5 bases to trimming and J lost 4 bases, with 9 bases between them. The CDR3 spans 13 residues. Germline V CDR1 and CDR2: SQVTM, ANQGSEA. The sample comes from a study of blood T cells in healthy people across ages. Alongside a J-beta primer mix, a sample-barcoded 5' primer served in a second PCR lasting about 7 to 12 cycles. TCRdb reprocessed the 5' RACE reads with MiXCR, giving one entry per CDR3 protein. The table includes around 650,000 distinct CDR3 sequences, approximately 40% detected once. Donors were healthy Caucasian individuals from Russia aged about 6 to 95. Total RNA extracted from each sample amounted to at least 6 micrograms.

The chain links TRBV29-1 to TRBJ2-6; a weak D match, TRBD1 (5 bases). The sample was blood. This receptor was taken from a man older than 75 in good health. This chain's CDR3 is CSVQGSGANVLTF. As DNA, the CDR3 is TGCAGCGTTCAGGGATCCGGGGCCAACGTCCTGACTTTC.